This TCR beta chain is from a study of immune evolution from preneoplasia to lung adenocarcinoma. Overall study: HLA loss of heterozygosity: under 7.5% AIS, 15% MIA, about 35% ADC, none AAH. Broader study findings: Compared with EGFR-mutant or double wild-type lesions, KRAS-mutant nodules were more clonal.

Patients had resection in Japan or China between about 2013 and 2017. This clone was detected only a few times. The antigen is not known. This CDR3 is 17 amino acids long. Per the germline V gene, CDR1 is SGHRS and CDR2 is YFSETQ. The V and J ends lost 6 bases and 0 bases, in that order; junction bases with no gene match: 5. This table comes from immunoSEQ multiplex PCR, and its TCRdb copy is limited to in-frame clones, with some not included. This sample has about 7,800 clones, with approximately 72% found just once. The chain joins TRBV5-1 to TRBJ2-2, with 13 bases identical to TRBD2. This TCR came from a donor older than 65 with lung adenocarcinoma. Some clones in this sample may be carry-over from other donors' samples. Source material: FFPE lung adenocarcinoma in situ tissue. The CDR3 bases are TGCGCCAGCACCCCGACTAGCGGGGGGCCGAACACCGGGGAGCTGTTTTTT. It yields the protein CASTPTSGGPNTGELFF.